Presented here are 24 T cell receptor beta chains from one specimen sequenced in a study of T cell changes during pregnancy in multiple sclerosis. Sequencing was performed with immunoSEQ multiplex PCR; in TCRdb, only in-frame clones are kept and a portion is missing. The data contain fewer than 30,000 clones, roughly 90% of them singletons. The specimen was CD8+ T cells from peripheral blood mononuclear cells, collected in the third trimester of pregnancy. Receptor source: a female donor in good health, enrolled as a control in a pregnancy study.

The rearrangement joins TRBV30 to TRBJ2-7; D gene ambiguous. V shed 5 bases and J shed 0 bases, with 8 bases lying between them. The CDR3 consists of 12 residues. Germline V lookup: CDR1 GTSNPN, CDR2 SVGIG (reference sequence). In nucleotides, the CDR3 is TGTGCCTGGGCGACGGGCTCCTACGAGCAGTACTTC. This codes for CAWATGSYEQYF.

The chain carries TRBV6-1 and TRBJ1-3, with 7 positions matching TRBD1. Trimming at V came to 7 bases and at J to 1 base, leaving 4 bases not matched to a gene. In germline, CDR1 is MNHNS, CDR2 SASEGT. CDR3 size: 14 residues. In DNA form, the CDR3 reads TGTGCCAGCACCCAGGGGGTATCTGGAAACACCATATATTTT. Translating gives CASTQGVSGNTIYF.

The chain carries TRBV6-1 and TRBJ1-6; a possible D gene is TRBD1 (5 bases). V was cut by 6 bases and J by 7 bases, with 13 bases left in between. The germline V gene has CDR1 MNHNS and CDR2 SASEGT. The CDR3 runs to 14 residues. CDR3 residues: CASRMDIANSPLHF. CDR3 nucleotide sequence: TGTGCCAGCAGGATGGACATTGCGAATTCACCCCTCCACTTT.

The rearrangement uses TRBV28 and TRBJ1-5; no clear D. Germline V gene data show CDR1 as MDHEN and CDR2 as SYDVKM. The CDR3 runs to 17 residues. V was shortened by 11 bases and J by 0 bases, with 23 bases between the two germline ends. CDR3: CASHPIVPTDSNQPQHF. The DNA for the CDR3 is TGTGCCTCCCACCCTATCGTACCAACCGATAGCAATCAGCCCCAGCATTTT.

The CDR3 spells CASRSGGYNEQFF. In DNA form, the CDR3 reads TGTGCCAGCAGGTCGGGGGGGTACAATGAGCAGTTCTTC. The V call is TRBV11-2, the J call TRBJ2-1; 8 bases align to TRBD2. Germline assignment: CDR1 SGHAT and CDR2 FQNNGV. The V segment lost 6 bases and the J segment 4 bases; nucleotides outside the gene matches: 2. CDR3 length: 13 residues.

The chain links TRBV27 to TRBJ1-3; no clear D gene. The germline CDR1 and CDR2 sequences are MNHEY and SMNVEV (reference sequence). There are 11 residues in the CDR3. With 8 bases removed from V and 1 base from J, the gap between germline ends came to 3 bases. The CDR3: CASSSGNTIYF. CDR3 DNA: TGTGCCAGCTCTTCTGGAAACACCATATATTTT.

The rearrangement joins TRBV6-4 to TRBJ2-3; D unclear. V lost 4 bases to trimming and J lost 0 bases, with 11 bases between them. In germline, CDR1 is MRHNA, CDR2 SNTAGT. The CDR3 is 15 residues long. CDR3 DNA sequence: TGTGCCAGCAGTGGCTCCTCGTCTAGCACAGATACGCAGTATTTT. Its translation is CASSGSSSSTDTQYF.

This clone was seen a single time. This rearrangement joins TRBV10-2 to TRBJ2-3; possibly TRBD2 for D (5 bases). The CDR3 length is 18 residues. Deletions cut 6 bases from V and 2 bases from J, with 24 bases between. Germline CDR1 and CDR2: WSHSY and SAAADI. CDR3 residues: CASSHPIWLAQNTDTQYF. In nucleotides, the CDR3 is TGCGCCAGCAGCCACCCGATCTGGCTAGCTCAAAACACAGATACGCAGTATTTT.

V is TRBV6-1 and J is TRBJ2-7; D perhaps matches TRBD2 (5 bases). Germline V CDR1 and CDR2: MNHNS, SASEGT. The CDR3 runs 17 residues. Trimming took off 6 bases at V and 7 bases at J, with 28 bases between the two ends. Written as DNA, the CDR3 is TGTGCCAGCAGGGAAACTCGCGTGGTAATCGGGGTTAGGGAGCAGTACTTC. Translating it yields CASRETRVVIGVREQYF.

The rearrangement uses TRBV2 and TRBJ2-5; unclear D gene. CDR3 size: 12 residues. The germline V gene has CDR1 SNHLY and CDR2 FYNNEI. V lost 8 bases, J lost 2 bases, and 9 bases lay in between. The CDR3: CASRTTQETQYF. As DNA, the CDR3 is TGTGCCAGCCGAACTACTCAAGAGACCCAGTACTTC.

DNA for the CDR3: TGTGCCAGCAGGCCGACAGGGGACGGCGGCTACACCTTC. This gives the protein CASRPTGDGGYTF. This sequence joins TRBV11-1 and TRBJ1-2; 8 bases fit TRBD1. V lost 6 bases and J lost 8; bases outside the gene matches: 8. CDR3 length: 13 amino acids. Germline CDR1 SGHAT, CDR2 FQDESV (reference sequence).

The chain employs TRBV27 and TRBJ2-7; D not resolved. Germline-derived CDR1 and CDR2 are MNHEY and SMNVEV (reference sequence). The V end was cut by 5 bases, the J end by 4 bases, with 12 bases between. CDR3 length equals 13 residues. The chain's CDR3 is CASSPLGLYEQYF. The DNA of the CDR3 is TGTGCCAGCAGTCCTCTGGGCCTATACGAGCAGTACTTC.

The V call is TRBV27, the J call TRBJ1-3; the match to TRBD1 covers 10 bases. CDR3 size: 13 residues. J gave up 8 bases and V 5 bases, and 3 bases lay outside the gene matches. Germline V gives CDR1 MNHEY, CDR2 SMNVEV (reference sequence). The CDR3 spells CASSRTGGDTIYF. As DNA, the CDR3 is TGTGCCAGCAGTAGGACAGGGGGGGACACCATATATTTT.

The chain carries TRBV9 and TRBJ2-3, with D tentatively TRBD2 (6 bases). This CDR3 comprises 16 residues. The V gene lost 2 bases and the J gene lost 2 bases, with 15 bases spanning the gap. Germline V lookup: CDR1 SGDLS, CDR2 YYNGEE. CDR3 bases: TGTGCCAGCAGCGTTCCCCGGGACTCCCACACAGATACGCAGTATTTT. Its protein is CASSVPRDSHTDTQYF.

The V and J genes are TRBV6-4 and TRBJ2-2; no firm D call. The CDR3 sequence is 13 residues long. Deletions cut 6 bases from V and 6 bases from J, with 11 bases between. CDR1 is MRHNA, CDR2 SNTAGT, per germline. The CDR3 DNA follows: TGTGCCAGCAGCCGCGTTGAAGCCGGGGAGCTGTTTTTT. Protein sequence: CASSRVEAGELFF.

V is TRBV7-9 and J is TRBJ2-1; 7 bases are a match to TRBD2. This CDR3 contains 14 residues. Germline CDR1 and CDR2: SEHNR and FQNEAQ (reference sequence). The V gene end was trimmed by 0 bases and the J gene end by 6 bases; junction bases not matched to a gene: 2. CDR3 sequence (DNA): TGTGCCAGCAGCTTAGCGGGAGGGCCCAATGAGCAGTTCTTC. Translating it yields CASSLAGGPNEQFF.

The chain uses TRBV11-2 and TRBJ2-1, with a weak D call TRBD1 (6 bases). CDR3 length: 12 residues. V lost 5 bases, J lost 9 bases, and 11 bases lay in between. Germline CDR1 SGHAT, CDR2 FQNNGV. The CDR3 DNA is TGTGCCAGCAGCGTCGACAGGAGTGAGCAGTTCTTC. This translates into CASSVDRSEQFF.

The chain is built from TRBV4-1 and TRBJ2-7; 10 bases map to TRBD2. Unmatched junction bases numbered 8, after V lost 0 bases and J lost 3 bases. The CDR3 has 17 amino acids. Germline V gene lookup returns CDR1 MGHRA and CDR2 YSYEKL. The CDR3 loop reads CASSQDYARTSGYEQYF. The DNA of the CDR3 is TGCGCCAGCAGCCAAGATTATGCGAGGACTAGCGGCTACGAGCAGTACTTC.

The DNA for the CDR3 is TGTGCCATCAGGGGGGAGACTAGCGAAGTCCCCGGGGAGCTGTTTTTT. Protein: CAIRGETSEVPGELFF. The V gene is TRBV10-3, the J gene TRBJ2-2; the match to TRBD2 covers 8 bases. Germline loops: CDR1 ENHRY, CDR2 SYGVKD. CDR3 length: 16 residues. Trimming removed 6 bases from V and 6 bases from J; junction bases left unmatched: 12.

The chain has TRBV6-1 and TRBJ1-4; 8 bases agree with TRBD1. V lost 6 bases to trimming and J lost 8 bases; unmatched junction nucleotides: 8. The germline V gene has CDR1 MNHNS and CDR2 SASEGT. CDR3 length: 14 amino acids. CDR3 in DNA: TGTGCCAGCAGGTACGGGACAGGAGGCGAAAAACTGTTTTTT. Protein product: CASRYGTGGEKLFF.

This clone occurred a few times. DNA for the CDR3: TGTGCCAGCAGCCGCCGGACAGGGTACTCGGGTGAGCAGTTCTTC. Amino acid sequence: CASSRRTGYSGEQFF. V is TRBV28 and J is TRBJ2-1, with 8 bases that match TRBD1. CDR1 and CDR2 (germline): MDHEN, SYDVKM. This CDR3 is built from 15 residues. Trimming took 6 bases from V and 9 from J; bases not matched to a gene: 13.

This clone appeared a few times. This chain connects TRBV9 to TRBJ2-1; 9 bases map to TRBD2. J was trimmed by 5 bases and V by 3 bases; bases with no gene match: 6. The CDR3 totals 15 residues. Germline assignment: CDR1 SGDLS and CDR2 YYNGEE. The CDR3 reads CASSGGTSRDNEQFF. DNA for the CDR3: TGTGCCAGCAGCGGTGGGACTAGCAGGGACAATGAGCAGTTCTTC.

The CDR3 coding sequence is TGTGCCAGCAGCACTCGGATGGCAGGGAACCAAGAGACCCAGTACTTC. Its translation is CASSTRMAGNQETQYF. The chain links TRBV11-2 to TRBJ2-5, with D possibly matching TRBD1 (5 bases). CDR1 SGHAT and CDR2 FQNNGV come from the germline V gene. The CDR3 contains 16 residues. Trimming removed 5 bases from V and 0 bases from J, with 16 bases in between. Supplemented by reference TRBV11-2 and TRBJ2-5, the full variable domain reads EAGVAQSPRYKIIEKRQSVAFWCNPISGHATLYWYQQILGQGPKLLIQFQNNGVVDDSQLPKDRFSAERLKGVDSTLKIQPAKLEDSAVYLCASSTRMAGNQETQYFGPGTRLLVL.

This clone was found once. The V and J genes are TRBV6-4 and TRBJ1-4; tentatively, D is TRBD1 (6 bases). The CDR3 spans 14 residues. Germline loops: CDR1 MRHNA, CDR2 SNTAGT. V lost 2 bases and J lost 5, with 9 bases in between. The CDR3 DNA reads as TGTGCCAGCAGTGACGGAACAGGGAATGAAAAACTGTTTTTT. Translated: CASSDGTGNEKLFF.